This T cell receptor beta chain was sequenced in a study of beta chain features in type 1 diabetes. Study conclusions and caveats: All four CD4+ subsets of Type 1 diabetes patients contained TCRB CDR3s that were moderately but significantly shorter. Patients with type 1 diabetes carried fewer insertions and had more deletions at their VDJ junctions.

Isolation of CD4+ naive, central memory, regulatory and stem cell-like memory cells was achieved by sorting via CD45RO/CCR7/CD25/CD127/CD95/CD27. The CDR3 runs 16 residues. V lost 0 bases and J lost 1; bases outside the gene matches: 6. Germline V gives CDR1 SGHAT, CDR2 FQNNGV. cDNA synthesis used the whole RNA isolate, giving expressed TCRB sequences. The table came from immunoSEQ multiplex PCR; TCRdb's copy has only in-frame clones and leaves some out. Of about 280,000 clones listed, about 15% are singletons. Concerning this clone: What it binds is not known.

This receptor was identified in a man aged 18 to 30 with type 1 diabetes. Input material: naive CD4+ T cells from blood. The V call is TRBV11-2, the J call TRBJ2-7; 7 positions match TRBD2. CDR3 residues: CASSLEERGLSYEQYF. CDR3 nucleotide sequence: TGTGCCAGCAGCTTAGAAGAGAGGGGACTATCCTACGAGCAGTACTTC.